The clone carrying this T cell receptor beta chain was found many times. What it binds is not known. The sample originates from a study of metastatic and nonmetastatic thyroid tumors. Overall study findings and caveats: It was reportedly found that TCR beta diversity was significantly higher in malignant thyroid tumors than in benign nodules, a difference seen in both blood and tumor samples.

Trimming removed 5 bases at V and 0 bases at J, with 12 bases between. CDR3 length: 15 residues. Germline CDR1 and CDR2: MNHNS and SASEGT. Patients underwent thyroid surgery, and none had received any treatment before it. TCRdb re-called the PCR reads via MiXCR. The sample records roughly 7,300 clones, under 20% being singletons. The sequenced material came from adjacent normal tissue. The chain uses TRBV6-1 and TRBJ2-3, with a weak D call TRBD2 (5 bases). This clonotype was sampled from a female donor with papillary thyroid cancer or a benign thyroid nodule (not recorded which). Some clones in this sample may be carry-over from other donors' samples. The chain's CDR3 is CASSSAGTSTDTQYF. CDR3 in DNA: TGTGCCAGCAGTTCCGCGGGCACTAGCACAGATACGCAGTATTTT.